Listed here are 10 T cell receptor beta chains from one sample, sequenced in a study of blood T cell repertoires in COVID-19. Assay: immunoSEQ multiplex PCR; the TCRdb copy retains only in-frame clones and omits some. The sample consists of about 300,000 clones, 85% to 90% of them appearing once. Sample: peripheral blood. The receptors derive from a woman under 40 with COVID-19, enrolled during active disease.

The V and J genes are TRBV19 and TRBJ1-2; no reliable D call. The CDR3 totals 13 residues. The germline V and J ends were trimmed by 4 bases and 2 bases, with 8 bases remaining between them. Germline V gene sequence: CDR1 LNHDA, CDR2 SQIVND (reference sequence). The CDR3 region is CASSTPANYGYTF. The CDR3 DNA reads as TGTGCCAGTAGTACCCCAGCGAACTATGGCTACACCTTC. The full variable domain, with the rest looked up from reference TRBV19 and TRBJ1-2, is DGGITQSPKYLFRKEGQNVTLSCEQNLNHDAMYWYRQDPGQGLRLIYYSQIVNDFQKGDIAEGYSVSREKKESFPLTVTSAQKNPTAFYLCASSTPANYGYTFGSGTRLTVV.

The chain joins TRBV5-1 to TRBJ1-1; D is possibly TRBD1 (6 bases). Germline loops: CDR1 SGHRS, CDR2 YFSETQ. The CDR3 is 15 amino acids. The germline V and J ends were trimmed by 4 bases and 0 bases, with 13 bases remaining between them. In DNA form, the CDR3 reads TGCGCCAGCAGCCGGGCCGAGGGGGTGAACACTGAAGCTTTCTTT. It yields the protein CASSRAEGVNTEAFF.

The chain recombines TRBV2 with TRBJ2-2; the D gene is possibly TRBD1 (6 bases). V gave up 1 base and J gave up 3 bases, with 12 bases separating them. Germline V gene sequence: CDR1 SNHLY, CDR2 FYNNEI. The CDR3 spans 16 residues. This CDR3 reads CASSEGTVRDTGELFF. The CDR3 DNA is TGTGCCAGCAGTGAAGGGACAGTACGGGACACCGGGGAGCTGTTTTTT.

The chain couples TRBV12-3 or TRBV12-4 to TRBJ2-7, with 9 nucleotides matching TRBD1. CDR3 size: 13 residues. With V trimmed by 6 bases and J by 4 bases, 4 bases remained unmatched. The CDR3 is CASRGTGLYEQYF. The DNA for the CDR3 is TGTGCCAGCAGAGGGACAGGGCTATACGAGCAGTACTTC.

This chain connects TRBV6-6 to TRBJ2-3; no firm D call. Germline V CDR1 and CDR2: MNHNY, SVGAGI (reference sequence). The CDR3 length is 15 residues. Trimming left V 4 bases short and J 6 bases short, with 17 bases between. In DNA form, the CDR3 reads TGTGCCAGCAGTTTTCCGCCGCGAGAGTCTGATACGCAGTATTTT. It translates to CASSFPPRESDTQYF.

The chain couples TRBV3-1 (or the pseudogene TRBV3-2) to TRBJ1-2; D call uncertain. V was trimmed by 3 bases and J by 8 bases, leaving 7 bases between them. The CDR3 loop spans 11 amino acids. Germline assignment: CDR1 LGHDT and CDR2 YNNKEL (reference sequence). DNA of the CDR3: TGTGCCAGCAGCCAGGCATGGGGCTACACCTTC. Protein: CASSQAWGYTF.

The chain combines TRBV4-2 with TRBJ2-1, with 13 bases identical to TRBD2. Germline loops: CDR1 LGHNA, CDR2 YNFKEQ. The CDR3 covers 17 residues. V lost 0 bases, J lost 14 bases, and 13 bases stayed unmatched. Written as DNA, the CDR3 is TGTGCCAGCAGCCAAGATGATACTAGCGGGGGGGCCAGCTCGAAGTTCTTC. It is translated as CASSQDDTSGGASSKFF.

The chain has TRBV5-1 and TRBJ1-1; 8 nucleotides line up with TRBD1. This CDR3 contains 14 residues. Germline-derived CDR1 and CDR2 are SGHRS and YFSETQ. The V and J ends lost 4 bases and 4 bases, in that order; junction bases with no gene match: 6. The CDR3 DNA reads as TGCGCCAGCAGCCACGGACAGGGTCGCACTGAAGCTTTCTTT. It encodes CASSHGQGRTEAFF.

The V gene is TRBV2, the J gene TRBJ2-5; TRBD1 matches 7 bases. The CDR3 is 13 amino acids. V lost 8 bases, J lost 4 bases, and 7 bases stayed unmatched. In germline, CDR1 is SNHLY, CDR2 FYNNEI. The CDR3 protein is CASCLAGGETQYF. The CDR3 nucleotides are TGTGCCAGCTGTTTGGCAGGGGGAGAGACCCAGTACTTC.

The V call is TRBV4-2, the J call TRBJ1-2; 8 positions match TRBD1. V trimming: 0 bases; J trimming: 1 base; junction bases outside the gene matches: 4. Per the germline V gene, CDR1 is LGHNA and CDR2 is YNFKEQ. This CDR3 has 16 amino acids. In DNA, the CDR3 is TGTGCCAGCAGCCAAGAGGACAGGGACCTTAACTATGGCTACACCTTC. This sequence encodes CASSQEDRDLNYGYTF.